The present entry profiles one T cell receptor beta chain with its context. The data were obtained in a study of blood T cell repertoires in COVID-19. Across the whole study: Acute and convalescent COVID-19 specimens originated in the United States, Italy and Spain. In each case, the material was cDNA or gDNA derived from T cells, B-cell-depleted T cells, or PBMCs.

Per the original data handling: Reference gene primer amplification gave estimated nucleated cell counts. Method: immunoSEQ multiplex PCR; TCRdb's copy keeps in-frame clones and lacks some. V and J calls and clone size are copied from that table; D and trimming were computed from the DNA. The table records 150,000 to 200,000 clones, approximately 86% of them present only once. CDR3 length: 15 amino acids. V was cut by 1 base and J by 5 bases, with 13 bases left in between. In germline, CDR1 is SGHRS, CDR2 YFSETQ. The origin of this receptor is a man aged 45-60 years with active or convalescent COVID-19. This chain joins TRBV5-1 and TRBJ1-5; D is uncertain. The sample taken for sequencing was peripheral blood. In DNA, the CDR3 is TGCGCCAGCAGCTTGTTGCCAGGCTTGGATCAGCCCCAGCATTTT. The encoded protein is CASSLLPGLDQPQHF.